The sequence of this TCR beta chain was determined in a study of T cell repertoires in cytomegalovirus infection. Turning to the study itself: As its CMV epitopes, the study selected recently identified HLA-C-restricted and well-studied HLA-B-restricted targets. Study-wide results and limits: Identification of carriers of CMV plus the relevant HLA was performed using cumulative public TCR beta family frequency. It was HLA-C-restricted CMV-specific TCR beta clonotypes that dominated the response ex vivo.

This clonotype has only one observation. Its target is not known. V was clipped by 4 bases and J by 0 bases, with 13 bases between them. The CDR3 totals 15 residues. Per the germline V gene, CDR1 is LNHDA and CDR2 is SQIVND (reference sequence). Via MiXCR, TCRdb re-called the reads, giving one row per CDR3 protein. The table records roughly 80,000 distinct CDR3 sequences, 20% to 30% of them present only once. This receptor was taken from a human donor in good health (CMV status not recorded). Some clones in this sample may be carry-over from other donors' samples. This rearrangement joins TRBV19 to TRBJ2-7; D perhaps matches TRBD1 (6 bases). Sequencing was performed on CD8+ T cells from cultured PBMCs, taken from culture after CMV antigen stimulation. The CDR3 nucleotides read TGTGCCAGTAGTACAGGGACATCGAGCTCCTACGAGCAGTACTTC. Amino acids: CASSTGTSSSYEQYF.